The 20 T cell receptor beta chains below come from one sample, sequenced in a study of human T cells and chemical hapten exposure. TCRdb used MiXCR to reprocess the RACE reads, holding one entry per CDR3 protein. Here the sample spans about 350,000 distinct CDR3 sequences, about 5% being singletons. The time point was: pre-sensitization, week 0. This sample's treatment: therapeutic diphenylcyclopropenone sensitization with weekly scalp DPC. The sample here was whole blood, taken in connection with sensitization to the hapten diphenylcyclopropenone (DPC). These receptor sequences come from a woman between 18 and 30 years old with alopecia areata. Some clones in this sample may be carry-over from other donors' samples.

The chain recombines TRBV7-2 with TRBJ2-6; 8 positions match TRBD1. Germline CDR1 and CDR2: SGHTA and FQGNSA. V was pared by 2 bases and J by 0 bases, with 6 bases of the junction left unmatched. The CDR3 is 18 amino acids. The CDR3 nucleotides read TGTGCCAGCAGCTTAATGACAGGGGATTACTCTGGGGCCAACGTCCTGACTTTC. Amino acids: CASSLMTGDYSGANVLTF.

This chain joins TRBV18 and TRBJ2-3; 7 bases are shared with TRBD2. V gave up 6 bases and J gave up 3 bases; unmatched junction bases: 12. This CDR3 region has 16 residues. Germline V gene lookup returns CDR1 KGHSH and CDR2 LQKENI. CDR3 loop: CASSPIAGELTDTQYF. The CDR3, as DNA: TGTGCCAGCTCCCCTATTGCGGGGGAACTTACAGATACGCAGTATTTT.

The chain links TRBV5-6 to TRBJ1-5; TRBD1 matches at 7 bases. Germline-derived CDR1 and CDR2 are SGHDT and YYEEEE. The CDR3 runs to 14 residues. With V trimmed by 3 bases and J by 5 bases, 5 bases remained unmatched. The CDR3 nucleotides read TGTGCCAGCAGCTATGCTACAGGGGATCAGCCCCAGCATTTT. Residues: CASSYATGDQPQHF.

The rearrangement joins TRBV6-2 or TRBV6-3 to TRBJ1-2, with D possibly TRBD1 on 5 matching bases. This CDR3 is built from 15 residues. Germline CDR1 and CDR2: MNHEY and SVGEGT. The V gene lost 6 bases and the J gene lost 0 bases, with 14 bases spanning the gap. The CDR3 sequence: CASSPRDAPNYGYTF. CDR3 DNA: TGTGCCAGCAGCCCCCGGGACGCTCCTAACTATGGCTACACCTTC.

The V call is TRBV10-3, the J call TRBJ1-1, with 7 positions matching TRBD1. Germline values: CDR1 ENHRY, CDR2 SYGVKD. CDR3 size: 15 residues. V shed 1 base, J shed 3 bases, and the junction held 5 bases outside the gene matches. CDR3 loop: CAISELTGMHTEAFF. The CDR3 coding sequence is TGTGCCATCAGTGAGTTGACAGGGATGCACACTGAAGCTTTCTTT.

This chain joins TRBV7-8 and TRBJ1-5; TRBD1 aligns across 8 bases. V lost 3 bases and J lost 4; bases outside the gene matches: 8. Germline CDR1 and CDR2: SGHVS and FQNEAQ. This CDR3 has 16 amino acids. Here the CDR3 reads CASSFSRQGSNQPQHF. The DNA of the CDR3 is TGTGCCAGCAGCTTTTCAAGACAGGGGTCGAATCAGCCCCAGCATTTT.

The table lists this clonotype with many counts. The V call is TRBV14, the J call TRBJ2-7; TRBD1 is a possible D gene (6 bases). CDR3 length: 13 residues. Germline V gene lookup returns CDR1 SGHDN and CDR2 FVKESK. V was shortened by 0 bases and J by 4 bases, with 7 bases between the two germline ends. CDR3 region: CASSQDQGYEQYF. The CDR3 DNA sequence: TGTGCCAGCAGCCAAGATCAGGGGTACGAGCAGTACTTC.

V gene TRBV25-1 combines with J gene TRBJ1-2, with no clear D. This CDR3 is 12 amino acids long. Trimming left V 10 bases short and J 6 bases short, with 15 bases between. The germline V gene encodes CDR1 MGHDK and CDR2 SYGVNS. CDR3 residues: CATGMGRNGYTF. CDR3 DNA: TGTGCCACCGGTATGGGCAGGAATGGCTACACCTTC.

This clonotype was counted only a few times. The chain carries TRBV10-3 and TRBJ1-3; D is ambiguous. The CDR3 runs 14 residues. CDR1 and CDR2 from the germline V gene are ENHRY and SYGVKD. The CDR3 sequence: CASSGFGSGNTIYF. The CDR3 nucleotides read TGTGCTTCAAGCGGGTTTGGATCTGGAAACACCATATATTTT.

This clonotype has ten or more counts. V gene TRBV14 combines with J gene TRBJ2-7; perhaps D is TRBD1 or TRBD2 (5 bases each). The ends were cut back, 0 bases at V and 7 bases at J, with 10 bases in the middle. This CDR3 region has 13 residues. CDR1 SGHDN and CDR2 FVKESK come from the germline V gene. CDR3 DNA: TGTGCCAGCAGCCAAGATCCGAGGGGAGAGCAGTACTTC. This sequence encodes CASSQDPRGEQYF.

This clonotype has a count of ten or more. This rearrangement joins TRBV18 to TRBJ1-1; 8 bases are shared with TRBD1. Germline-derived CDR1 and CDR2 are KGHSH and LQKENI. The CDR3 consists of 14 residues. With 6 bases clipped from V and 2 bases from J, the junction kept 5 bases outside the gene matches. CDR3 region: CASSAGQGNTEAFF. The CDR3 nucleotides are TGTGCCAGCTCGGCAGGACAGGGAAACACTGAAGCTTTCTTT.

This clonotype was seen a handful of times. The chain employs TRBV12-5 and TRBJ1-2, with 7 bases aligning to TRBD1. The CDR3 is 14 residues long. Per germline, CDR1 LGHNT and CDR2 FRNRAP. Trimming took 1 base from V and 4 from J; bases not matched to a gene: 3. CDR3 region: CASGLGGQLYGYTF. CDR3 sequence (DNA): TGTGCTAGTGGTTTGGGGGGACAGCTCTATGGCTACACCTTC.

This chain connects TRBV11-2 to TRBJ2-2, with a tentative D call TRBD1 (6 bases). Germline CDR1 reads SGHAT; CDR2 reads FQNNGV. The CDR3 length is 14 residues. V lost 6 bases and J lost 0, with 8 bases in between. The DNA for the CDR3 is TGTGCCAGCAGTCGGACAGCGAACACCGGGGAGCTGTTTTTT. As protein: CASSRTANTGELFF.

This clonotype was picked up a small number of times. The V and J genes are TRBV9 and TRBJ2-3; TRBD2 matches 7 bases. CDR3 length: 15 amino acids. The V and J ends lost 3 bases and 2 bases, in that order; junction bases with no gene match: 6. Germline V gene sequence: CDR1 SGDLS, CDR2 YYNGEE. CDR3 coding DNA: TGTGCCAGCAGCGCGAGGGAGGGCGCCACAGATACGCAGTATTTT. It translates to CASSAREGATDTQYF.

Details on this clonotype: A much more abundant neighbour one base away suggests this may be a read error. The genes are TRBV5-5 and TRBJ2-4, with D perhaps TRBD2 (6 bases). Germline CDR1 reads SGHKS; CDR2 reads YYEKEE (reference sequence). The CDR3 length is 16 residues. The CDR3 reads CASSLRPLLAKNILYF. DNA for the CDR3: TGTGCCAGCAGCTTGAGACCTCTACTAGCCAAAAACATTCTGTACTTC.

This clonotype was detected a few times. V usage is TRBV9 and J usage is TRBJ2-7; D is uncertain. Germline V CDR1 and CDR2: SGDLS, YYNGEE. CDR3 length equals 14 residues. Trimming pared 3 bases from V and 1 base from J, leaving 11 bases between. CDR3 sequence reads: CASSGYAESYEQYF. As DNA, the CDR3 is TGTGCCAGCAGCGGGTATGCCGAATCCTACGAGCAGTACTTC.

This clonotype was seen ten or more times. This sequence joins TRBV5-1 and TRBJ2-1; the D gene could be TRBD1 or TRBD2 (5 bases each). CDR3 length: 14 residues. Germline CDR1 reads SGHRS; CDR2 reads YFSETQ. The V and J ends lost 9 bases and 9 bases respectively, with 22 bases between them. The CDR3 loop is CATREASGKGEQFF. The CDR3 DNA follows: TGCGCCACCAGGGAAGCTTCGGGGAAAGGTGAGCAGTTCTTC.

The table lists this clonotype with a few counts. CDR3 protein: CSADRDYDNEQFF. In DNA, the CDR3 is TGCAGTGCTGACAGGGATTACGACAATGAGCAGTTCTTC. The chain recombines TRBV20-1 with TRBJ2-1, with TRBD1 matching 7 bases. Unmatched junction bases numbered 6, after V lost 5 bases and J lost 5 bases. Germline V gene data show CDR1 as DFQATT and CDR2 as SNEGSKA (reference sequence). CDR3 length: 13 residues.

This clonotype was seen at least ten times. This chain uses TRBV5-1 with TRBJ1-1, with 7 bases that match TRBD1. Trimming cost V 2 bases and J 0 bases; bases outside gene matches: 4. The CDR3 has 15 amino acids. Per germline, CDR1 SGHRS and CDR2 YFSETQ. The CDR3 DNA reads TGCGCCAGCAGCTTAACCGGGACAGTGAACACTGAAGCTTTCTTT. This translates into CASSLTGTVNTEAFF.

V usage is TRBV13 and J usage is TRBJ2-7, with 13 bases matching TRBD2. The germline gives CDR1 PRHDT, CDR2 FYEKMQ (reference sequence). The CDR3 is made up of 15 amino acids. V lost 6 bases to trimming and J lost 3 bases; unmatched junction nucleotides: 5. The CDR3 spells CASRKGLAGVYEQYF. The DNA of the CDR3 is TGTGCCAGCAGAAAAGGACTAGCGGGGGTCTACGAGCAGTACTTC.